This T cell receptor (beta chain) was sequenced during a study of blood T cells in healthy people across ages. A few counts support this clonotype. What it recognizes is unknown. Notes on the study in general: Percentage of naive T cells showed a strong correlation with TCR beta diversity. Unsorted PBMCs blocked a conclusive comparison of naive and antigen-experienced cells.

J lost 6 bases, V lost 3 bases, and 5 bases had no gene match. CDR1 KGHDR and CDR2 SFDVKD come from the germline V gene. The CDR3 runs to 15 residues. A second roughly 6 to 12 cycle PCR used barcoded and J-beta primers. TCRdb passed the 5' RACE reads through MiXCR, listing each CDR3 protein once. The sample consists of 1,500,000 or so distinct CDR3 sequences, roughly 59% of them appearing once. The V gene is TRBV24-1, the J gene TRBJ2-1; 9 bases line up with TRBD2. The specimen sequenced was blood. The TCR originated in a man aged 18 to 30 in good health. This chain's CDR3 is CATSDTASGTNEQFF. In nucleotides, the CDR3 is TGTGCCACCAGTGATACGGCTAGCGGGACCAATGAGCAGTTCTTC.